These 2 T cell receptor beta chains were sequenced from one sample in a study of T cells expressing NK-cell markers. For each CDR3 protein, TCRdb gives one entry from its re-call of the 5' RACE reads, without DNA. This sample's table reports 25,000 to 35,000 distinct CDR3 sequences. Sequenced material: blood T cells: a sorted CD56 or NKG2C T cell subset, CD4+ or CD8+ T cells, or bulk PBMC T cells (not recorded which). The source is a woman between 18 and 75 years old in good health.

The chain is built from TRBV7-3 and TRBJ2-1; the D gene TCRdb calls, TRBD1, cannot be checked with no DNA. Germline CDR1 and CDR2: SGHTA and FQGTGA. CDR3 size: 15 residues. Here the CDR3 reads CASSLIGTGDNEQFF.

The chain links TRBV5-1 to TRBJ1-6; TCRdb reports TRBD1, a call that lacks DNA to check it against. CDR3 length: 15 amino acids. Per the germline V gene, CDR1 is SGHRS and CDR2 is YFSETQ. The CDR3 is CASSFGQGGNSPLHF.